This T cell receptor beta chain was captured in a study of blood T cell repertoires in COVID-19. Overall study: COVID-19 samples collected from the United States, Italy and Spain covered acute and convalescent phases. T cells, B-cell-depleted T cells, or PBMCs supplied cDNA or gDNA.

V was cut by 5 bases and J by 7 bases, with 14 bases left in between. The CDR3 is 13 residues long. Germline V gene data show CDR1 as SGHVS and CDR2 as FQNEAQ. Per the original methods: From reference gene primer amplification, estimates of nucleated cell counts were derived. Some clones are missing from TCRdb's copy, which holds only in-frame ones; the method was immunoSEQ multiplex PCR. That table furnishes V, J and clone size, whereas the DNA furnished D and trimming. The sample yields fewer than 150,000 clones, 85% seen once. The receptor was isolated from a human donor in a cohort sampled during active COVID-19. J is TRBJ1-1 and V is TRBV7-8; D is unresolved. Source material: peripheral blood. The CDR3 nucleotides read TGTGCCAGCAGCCCCATCTCGGGAGATGAAGCTTTCTTT. This codes for CASSPISGDEAFF.